This entry lists 32 T cell receptor beta chains sequenced from one sample in a study of T cell repertoires in cytomegalovirus infection. TCRdb reprocessed the reads with MiXCR, giving one entry per CDR3 protein. Of approximately 500,000 distinct CDR3 sequences listed, about 11% are singletons. The sequencing input was PBMCs. These receptors all stem from a human donor in good health (CMV status not recorded). Some clones in this sample may be carry-over from other donors' samples.

Only a few counts were recorded for this clonotype. The chain is built from TRBV2 and TRBJ2-5; no definite D call. Trimming took 7 bases from V and 5 from J, leaving 11 bases between them. The CDR3 has 12 amino acids. The germline V gene encodes CDR1 SNHLY and CDR2 FYNNEI. CDR3 sequence (DNA): TGTGCCAGCACCGTACTCGGGGAGACCCAGTACTTC. It codes for CASTVLGETQYF.

This clonotype was observed at least ten times. V usage is TRBV12-3 or TRBV12-4 and J usage is TRBJ1-1, with TRBD1 identical over 9 bases. The junction had 2 bases not matched to a gene; V was cut back by 6 bases and J by 3 bases. The CDR3 is 13 residues long. The CDR3 loop reads CASRDRGDTEAFF. Written as DNA, the CDR3 is TGTGCCAGCAGGGACAGGGGAGACACTGAAGCTTTCTTT.

This clonotype occurred many times. The V call is TRBV20-1, the J call TRBJ2-2; 8 bases agree with TRBD2. The germline gives CDR1 DFQATT, CDR2 SNEGSKA (reference sequence). J was trimmed by 6 bases and V by 5 bases; bases with no gene match: 8. This CDR3 has 14 residues. The CDR3 sequence is CSARRAGDAGELFF. Here the CDR3 DNA reads TGCAGTGCTCGTCGAGCGGGAGATGCCGGGGAGCTGTTTTTT.

This clonotype was seen many times. V gene TRBV7-8 combines with J gene TRBJ1-1; D is unresolved. The CDR3 sequence is 13 residues long. The V and J ends lost 5 bases and 0 bases respectively, with 7 bases between them. Germline V gene lookup returns CDR1 SGHVS and CDR2 FQNEAQ. The CDR3, as DNA: TGTGCCAGCAGCGTTAGGTTGAACACTGAAGCTTTCTTT. It specifies CASSVRLNTEAFF.

The chain joins TRBV5-1 to TRBJ2-5; 8 bases are shared with TRBD1. J was trimmed by 5 bases and V by 3 bases; bases with no gene match: 9. The CDR3 covers 15 residues. Germline V lookup: CDR1 SGHRS, CDR2 YFSETQ. For the CDR3, the DNA is TGCGCCAGCAGCTCAAGCGGACAGGGCAGCGAGACCCAGTACTTC. Protein product: CASSSSGQGSETQYF.

The chain has TRBV7-3 and TRBJ2-1; unclear D gene. The CDR3 covers 13 residues. The V gene lost 0 bases and the J gene lost 6 bases, with 6 bases spanning the gap. Germline V gene data show CDR1 as SGHTA and CDR2 as FQGTGA. The DNA of the CDR3 is TGTGCCAGCAGCTTAACTCCCGCCAATGAGCAGTTCTTC. This codes for CASSLTPANEQFF.

This clonotype was found a few times. The chain is built from TRBV6-5 and TRBJ1-2; D perhaps matches TRBD1 (6 bases). There are 13 residues in the CDR3. Trimming stripped 6 bases from V and 6 bases from J, with 14 bases between. Germline lookup yields CDR1 MNHEY and CDR2 SVGAGI. The DNA for the CDR3 is TGTGCCAGCAGCCGAACAGGGAGCCATGGCTACACCTTC. Protein product: CASSRTGSHGYTF.

The table lists this clonotype with many counts. Mismatch with germline at one junction end may stem from a read error. The V gene is TRBV6-1, the J gene TRBJ1-1, with 7 bases identical to TRBD1. Germline V gives CDR1 MNHNS, CDR2 SASEGT. The CDR3 is 15 amino acids. The CDR3 DNA sequence: TGTGCCAGCAGCGAAGCGGACAGGATGAACACTGAAGCTTTCTTT. Residues: CASSEADRMNTEAFF.

There are many counts of this clonotype. The chain couples TRBV27 to TRBJ2-1; 8 positions agree with TRBD1. CDR1 and CDR2 from the germline V gene are MNHEY and SMNVEV (reference sequence). The CDR3 has 13 residues. The junction had 8 bases not matched to a gene; V was cut back by 5 bases and J by 11 bases. Written as DNA, the CDR3 is TGTGCCAGCAGTGAGGACAGGGATTTCAAGCAGTTCTTC. This translates into CASSEDRDFKQFF.

V gene TRBV29-1 combines with J gene TRBJ2-6; TRBD1 is a possible D gene (5 bases). Looked up from germline, CDR1 is SQVTM and CDR2 is ANQGSEA. Trimming took off 6 bases at V and 2 bases at J, with 14 bases between the two ends. The CDR3 is 15 amino acids. This chain's CDR3 is CSVGNSDTGANVLTF. The CDR3, as DNA: TGCAGCGTCGGCAACTCGGACACTGGGGCCAACGTCCTGACTTTC. Complete variable domain (other parts from reference TRBV29-1 and TRBJ2-6): SAVISQKPSRDICQRGTSLTIQCQVDSQVTMMFWYRQQPGQSLTLIATANQGSEATYESGFVIDKFPISRPNLTFSTLTVSNMSPEDSSIYLCSVGNSDTGANVLTFGAGSRLTVL.

This clonotype was seen many times. This sequence joins TRBV5-4 and TRBJ2-7; D gene uncertain. Germline V CDR1 and CDR2: SGHNT, YYREEE (reference sequence). Trimming took off 0 bases at V and 6 bases at J, with 16 bases between the two ends. This CDR3 contains 15 residues. The CDR3 sequence: CASSLEVSSGVEQYF. In DNA, the CDR3 is TGTGCCAGCAGCTTGGAAGTTTCAAGTGGGGTCGAGCAGTACTTC.

The chain joins TRBV5-6 to TRBJ2-1; D is perhaps TRBD1 or TRBD2 (6 bases each). With 5 bases removed from V and 4 bases from J, the gap between germline ends came to 13 bases. Germline CDR1 SGHDT, CDR2 YYEEEE. The CDR3 extends over 14 amino acids. The CDR3: CASRGGLLYNEQFF. In DNA, the CDR3 is TGTGCCAGCAGAGGGGGACTCCTGTACAATGAGCAGTTCTTC. The variable domain in full, with the rest retrieved from reference TRBV5-6 and TRBJ2-1, is DAGVTQSPTHLIKTRGQQVTLRCSPKSGHDTVSWYQQALGQGPQFIFQYYEEEERQRGNFPDRFSGHQFPNYSSELNVNALLLGDSALYLCASRGGLLYNEQFFGPGTRLTVL.

This clonotype was detected many times. The chain has TRBV11-2 and TRBJ2-5; TRBD1 is a possible D gene (5 bases). V was clipped by 1 base and J by 5 bases, with 17 bases between them. CDR1 and CDR2 from the germline V gene are SGHAT and FQNNGV. This CDR3 is built from 16 residues. The chain's CDR3 is CASSLAPARAFETQYF. CDR3 nucleotide sequence: TGTGCCAGCAGCTTAGCCCCCGCCAGGGCCTTTGAGACCCAGTACTTC.

This clonotype was seen a handful of times. The J gene is TRBJ2-3, the V gene TRBV5-4; D might be TRBD1 (6 bases). Germline assignment: CDR1 SGHNT and CDR2 YYREEE (reference sequence). There are 14 residues in the CDR3. V was trimmed by 5 bases and J by 4 bases, leaving 14 bases between them. The CDR3, as DNA: TGTGCCAGCAGAGTCAGGGGAACTCCAGATACGCAGTATTTT. Amino acids: CASRVRGTPDTQYF.

There are many counts of this clonotype. The chain recombines TRBV12-3 or TRBV12-4 with TRBJ1-2; no firm D call. This CDR3 has 14 amino acids. The V gene lost 6 bases and the J gene lost 1 base, with 12 bases spanning the gap. DNA for the CDR3: TGTGCCAGCAGCCCCCGGACGGTTAACTATGGCTACACCTTC. Its protein product is CASSPRTVNYGYTF.

Many counts were recorded for this clonotype. The chain is built from TRBV7-6 and TRBJ2-6, with D perhaps matching TRBD1 (5 bases). This CDR3 contains 18 residues. V lost 2 bases, J lost 0 bases, and 14 bases lay in between. CDR1 and CDR2 (germline): SGHVS, FNYEAQ. The CDR3 loop is CASSLRQLSFSGANVLTF. CDR3 nucleotide sequence: TGTGCCAGCAGCTTAAGACAGCTAAGCTTCTCTGGGGCCAACGTCCTGACTTTC.

This clonotype came up a few times. The chain links TRBV20-1 to TRBJ2-3; D perhaps matches TRBD2 (7 bases). The CDR3 contains 15 residues. V was cut by 4 bases and J by 0 bases, with 14 bases left in between. From germline, CDR1 is DFQATT and CDR2 SNEGSKA (reference sequence). CDR3 sequence reads: CSAKGGSGSTDTQYF. The CDR3 region has the DNA TGCAGTGCTAAAGGGGGTAGCGGGAGCACAGATACGCAGTATTTT.

The J gene is TRBJ1-6, the V gene TRBV20-1; D not certain. Trimming removed 0 bases from V and 12 bases from J, with 15 bases in between. The germline CDR1 and CDR2 sequences are DFQATT and SNEGSKA (reference sequence). This CDR3 is built from 14 residues. The DNA of the CDR3 is TGCAGTGCTAGAGATCGTGTGCGGATGGGACCCCTCCACTTT. It translates to CSARDRVRMGPLHF.

This clonotype was found many times. This chain links TRBV5-1 with TRBJ2-1; 9 positions agree with TRBD2. Looked up from germline, CDR1 is SGHRS and CDR2 is YFSETQ. The CDR3 covers 17 residues. With V trimmed by 1 base and J by 7 bases, 12 bases remained unmatched. This chain's CDR3 is CASSLRAGGPTVNEQFF. CDR3 coding DNA: TGCGCCAGCAGCTTGCGGGCGGGAGGGCCGACGGTGAATGAGCAGTTCTTC.

This clonotype has a count of ten or more. J is TRBJ2-2 and V is TRBV6-4, with D unclear. The V end lost 6 bases, the J end lost 5 bases, and 13 bases lay between the germline ends. Germline V gene sequence: CDR1 MRHNA, CDR2 SNTAGT. The CDR3 loop spans 14 amino acids. The CDR3 reads CASSAISWTGELFF. The CDR3 DNA follows: TGTGCCAGCAGCGCGATATCTTGGACCGGGGAGCTGTTTTTT.

This clonotype was picked up a small number of times. The CDR3 bases are TGTGCCAGCAGCTTCCGGGACCCTAAGGGTACGCAGTATTTT. Residues: CASSFRDPKGTQYF. The chain links TRBV3-1 to TRBJ2-3, with D perhaps being TRBD1 or TRBD2 (5 bases each). Germline CDR1 LGHDT, CDR2 YNNKEL (reference sequence). The CDR3 has 14 amino acids. V was pared by 5 bases and J by 8 bases, with 17 bases between.

This clonotype was counted at least ten times. The chain joins TRBV12-3 or TRBV12-4 to TRBJ2-3; 13 nucleotides match TRBD2. The CDR3 contains 19 residues. The trim removed 10 bases at V and 4 bases at J, leaving 20 bases unmatched. CDR3 nucleotide sequence: TGTGCCACCTCGGTCGGACTAGCGGGAGTTGTGCGGGAAGCAGATACGCAGTATTTT. The encoded protein is CATSVGLAGVVREADTQYF.

This clonotype has ten or more counts. This chain joins TRBV2 and TRBJ1-2, with TRBD1 as a possible D gene (5 bases). V lost 6 bases and J 5 bases, leaving 19 bases between the germline ends. Germline assignment: CDR1 SNHLY and CDR2 FYNNEI. The CDR3 sequence is 15 residues long. CDR3 loop: CASSVVERGAYGYTF. CDR3 nucleotide sequence: TGTGCCAGCAGCGTTGTCGAGAGGGGCGCATATGGCTACACCTTC.

This clonotype was counted ten times or more. The CDR3 nucleotides read TGTGCCAGCAGTTACTCGAGAACAACAAGAGGGGGGGGCGCTGGGGCCAACGTCCTGACTTTC. This translates into CASSYSRTTRGGGAGANVLTF. This chain joins TRBV6-6 and TRBJ2-6, with D possibly matching TRBD2 (7 bases). From germline, CDR1 is MNHNY and CDR2 SVGAGI (reference sequence). Trimming shortened V by 0 bases and J by 2 bases, and 23 bases separated the two germline ends. The CDR3 sequence is 21 residues long.

The chain couples TRBV24-1 to TRBJ2-3, with 13 nucleotides matching TRBD2. Germline assignment: CDR1 KGHDR and CDR2 SFDVKD. The CDR3 loop spans 14 amino acids. The V gene end was trimmed by 9 bases and the J gene end by 7 bases; junction bases not matched to a gene: 6. CDR3 sequence reads: CATGGTSGTHTQYF. Written as DNA, the CDR3 is TGTGCCACCGGCGGGACTAGCGGGACCCATACGCAGTATTTT.

This clonotype was detected many times. This chain links TRBV28 with TRBJ2-1; D is undetermined. This CDR3 has 13 residues. The germline V gene has CDR1 MDHEN and CDR2 SYDVKM. V was pared by 2 bases and J by 5 bases, with 7 bases between. CDR3 DNA: TGTGCCAGCAGTTTAGTAGCTAACAATGAGCAGTTCTTC. Translated, it gives CASSLVANNEQFF.

This clonotype was counted a few times. CDR3 loop: CASSKKGLAKNIQYF. CDR3 in DNA: TGTGCCAGCAGCAAGAAAGGTCTAGCCAAAAACATTCAGTACTTC. The gene calls are TRBV11-2 and TRBJ2-4; no reliable D call. The CDR3 sequence is 15 residues long. In germline, CDR1 is SGHAT, CDR2 FQNNGV. Between the trimmed V and J ends, which lost 5 bases and 0 bases, there was a span of 11 bases.

This clonotype was detected many times. This sequence joins TRBV7-2 and TRBJ2-1; no definite D call. This CDR3 comprises 15 residues. V gave up 5 bases and J gave up 3 bases, with 14 bases separating them. Germline CDR1 reads SGHTA; CDR2 reads FQGNSA. CDR3 sequence: CASSPPGDIYNEQFF. CDR3 nucleotides: TGTGCCAGCAGCCCCCCCGGAGACATCTACAATGAGCAGTTCTTC. The variable domain in full, completed from reference TRBV7-2 and TRBJ2-1, reads GAGVSQSPSNKVTEKGKDVELRCDPISGHTALYWYRQSLGQGLEFLIYFQGNSAPDKSGLPSDRFSAERTGGSVSTLTIQRTQQEDSAVYLCASSPPGDIYNEQFFGPGTRLTVL.

This rearrangement joins TRBV12-3 or TRBV12-4 to TRBJ1-2, with 9 bases lining up with TRBD1. The CDR3 contains 15 residues. Trimming cost V 5 bases and J 6 bases; bases outside gene matches: 10. The DNA of the CDR3 is TGTGCCAGCAGTGGACAGGGGATGGGGGAGAATGGCTACACCTTC. Translation: CASSGQGMGENGYTF.

Points on this clonotype: The junction departs from germline at one end; a sequencing error may be responsible. This chain links TRBV18 with TRBJ2-1; 11 bases fit TRBD2. CDR3 length: 15 amino acids. Germline lookup yields CDR1 KGHSH and CDR2 LQKENI. CDR3 nucleotide sequence: TGTGTCAGCTCACCTCTTACTAGCGGGAGTAATGAGCAGTTCTTC. It yields the protein CVSSPLTSGSNEQFF.

This clonotype was picked up many times. J is TRBJ1-2 and V is TRBV18, with TRBD1 matching over 7 bases. The CDR3 consists of 15 residues. Germline CDR1 KGHSH, CDR2 LQKENI. J lost 3 bases, V lost 5 bases, and 9 bases had no gene match. CDR3 nucleotides: TGTGCCAGCTCATCCCGGACAGGAGTCGACTATGGCTACACCTTC. It yields the protein CASSSRTGVDYGYTF.

This clonotype was observed at least ten times. The chain employs TRBV10-3 and TRBJ1-2, with 9 bases that match TRBD1. Trimming removed 7 bases from V and 8 bases from J; junction bases left unmatched: 8. Germline V CDR1 and CDR2: ENHRY, SYGVKD. This CDR3 contains 13 residues. The CDR3 DNA reads TGTGCCATCACCAAGGACAGGGGCGGCGGCTACACCTTC. As protein: CAITKDRGGGYTF.